The next 14 T cell receptor beta chains were all read from a single sample in a study of blood T cells in healthy people across ages. Using a J-beta primer mix together with a sample-barcoded 5' primer, a second PCR was run for roughly 6 to 12 cycles. TCRdb redid the calling of the 5' RACE reads with MiXCR, one entry per CDR3 protein. The sample shows around 780,000 distinct CDR3 sequences, approximately 60% of them seen only once. The sequencing input was blood. These TCRs come from a man aged 35-49 years in good health.

This chain connects TRBV27 to TRBJ2-5, with D unclear. V lost 3 bases to trimming and J lost 3 bases, with 23 bases between them. This CDR3 has 18 amino acids. The germline gives CDR1 MNHEY, CDR2 SMNVEV (reference sequence). In DNA, the CDR3 is TGTGCCAGCAGTTTGAAATTGTGGAGCGCTAGGGTAAAAGAGACCCAGTACTTC. Its translation is CASSLKLWSARVKETQYF.

This clonotype showed up just once. This chain links TRBV29-1 with TRBJ2-4, with 9 bases matching TRBD2. Germline values: CDR1 SQVTM, CDR2 ANQGSEA. The V segment lost 4 bases and the J segment 9 bases; nucleotides outside the gene matches: 10. The CDR3 sequence is 14 residues long. The CDR3 is CSVGAWREGSIQYF. The CDR3 nucleotides are TGCAGCGTTGGAGCCTGGCGGGAGGGTTCCATTCAGTACTTC.

The chain is built from TRBV29-1 and TRBJ1-5; D is unresolved. V was pared by 8 bases and J by 0 bases, with 11 bases between. Looked up from germline, CDR1 is SQVTM and CDR2 is ANQGSEA. The CDR3 has 13 amino acids. The CDR3 protein is CSIAGDSNQPQHF. For the CDR3, the DNA is TGCAGCATTGCTGGGGATAGCAATCAGCCCCAGCATTTT.

This clonotype was recorded only once. The chain couples TRBV9 to TRBJ2-4; D may be TRBD1 (5 bases). CDR1 and CDR2 (germline): SGDLS, YYNGEE. The CDR3 loop spans 14 amino acids. Trimming left V 3 bases short and J 9 bases short, with 16 bases between. This CDR3 is CASSAVQGLGIQYF. In DNA, the CDR3 is TGTGCCAGCAGCGCCGTCCAGGGTTTGGGCATTCAGTACTTC.

This clonotype showed up just once. The chain joins TRBV11-3 to TRBJ2-7; D remains ambiguous. CDR1 is SGHNT and CDR2 is YENEEA in the germline V gene. V lost 5 bases, J lost 0 bases, and 11 bases lay in between. This CDR3 comprises 14 residues. The CDR3 reads CASSPVASSYEQYF. The CDR3 coding sequence is TGTGCCAGCAGCCCGGTTGCTAGCTCCTACGAGCAGTACTTC.

The J gene is TRBJ2-5, the V gene TRBV29-1; D ambiguous. Deletions cut 4 bases from V and 11 bases from J, with 20 bases between. Germline V gives CDR1 SQVTM, CDR2 ANQGSEA. The CDR3 runs 13 residues. In DNA, the CDR3 is TGCAGCGTTGTAGAACCGACCAACAATGAGCAGTACTTC. This codes for CSVVEPTNNEQYF. Together with reference TRBV29-1 and TRBJ2-5, the CDR3 gives the full variable domain: SAVISQKPSRDICQRGTSLTIQCQVDSQVTMMFWYRQQPGQSLTLIATANQGSEATYESGFVIDKFPISRPNLTFSTLTVSNMSPEDSSIYLCSVVEPTNNEQYFGPGTRLLVL.

V and J are TRBV27 and TRBJ2-1, with 11 bases that match TRBD1. From germline, CDR1 is MNHEY and CDR2 SMNVEV (reference sequence). This CDR3 has 15 amino acids. The V and J ends lost 6 bases and 7 bases, in that order; junction bases with no gene match: 8. This CDR3 is CASSDGTGGRNEQFF. In DNA form, the CDR3 reads TGTGCCAGCAGCGACGGGACAGGGGGGAGAAATGAGCAGTTCTTC.

With regard to this clonotype: Germline is not matched at one junction end, which may reflect a read error. The chain has TRBV5-1 and TRBJ1-6; D gene ambiguous. Germline loops: CDR1 SGHRS, CDR2 YFSETQ. The CDR3 consists of 15 residues. DNA of the CDR3: TGCGCCAGCAGCTTGGTTAGCCCGGATAATTCACCCTTCCACTTT. Translation: CASSLVSPDNSPFHF.

The V call is TRBV4-3, the J call TRBJ2-1; 7 bases align to TRBD1. CDR1 and CDR2 from the germline V gene are LGHNA and YSLEER. V shed 0 bases, J shed 5 bases, and the junction held 10 bases outside the gene matches. The CDR3 consists of 17 residues. CDR3 amino acids: CASSQDPGTERHNEQFF. In DNA form, the CDR3 reads TGCGCCAGCAGCCAAGATCCAGGGACAGAACGGCACAATGAGCAGTTCTTC.

The genes are TRBV18 and TRBJ2-7; 8 bases fit TRBD1. Trimming took 5 bases from V and 0 from J; bases not matched to a gene: 6. The CDR3 is 15 residues long. The germline V gene has CDR1 KGHSH and CDR2 LQKENI. The CDR3 DNA follows: TGTGCCAGCTCAGACCGGGACAGGAGCTCCTACGAGCAGTACTTC. This codes for CASSDRDRSSYEQYF.

This clonotype was seen at least ten times. The V and J genes are TRBV25-1 and TRBJ2-5, with D unresolved. Trimming shortened V by 6 bases and J by 5 bases, and 13 bases separated the two germline ends. This CDR3 has 13 residues. Germline-derived CDR1 and CDR2 are MGHDK and SYGVNS. Here the CDR3 DNA reads TGTGCCAGCAGCACCCCAGCTATTGAGACCCAGTACTTC. This sequence encodes CASSTPAIETQYF.

Note on this clonotype: A much more abundant neighbour one base away suggests this may be a read error. The chain joins TRBV7-9 to TRBJ2-5; 12 nucleotides align to TRBD2. The CDR3 consists of 16 residues. Germline loops: CDR1 SEHNR, CDR2 FQNEAQ (reference sequence). The DNA of the CDR3 is TGTACCAGCAGCTCCCTAGCGGGGGGGCTTGGAGAGACCCAGTACTTC. As protein: CTSSSLAGGLGETQYF. Variable domain in full (rest from reference TRBV7-9 and TRBJ2-5): DTGVSQNPRHKITKRGQNVTFRCDPISEHNRLYWYRQTLGQGPEFLTYFQNEAQLEKSRLLSDRFSAERPKGSFSTLEIQRTEQGDSAMYLCTSSSLAGGLGETQYFGPGTRLLVL.

This clonotype has just a few counts. The chain couples TRBV7-8 to TRBJ2-5; TRBD2 might be the D (6 bases). Trimming took off 3 bases at V and 1 base at J, with 9 bases between the two ends. The germline gives CDR1 SGHVS, CDR2 FQNEAQ. The CDR3 runs 14 residues. The CDR3 here is CASSFLAVQETQYF. The CDR3 region has the DNA TGTGCCAGCAGCTTTTTAGCGGTCCAAGAGACCCAGTACTTC.

V usage is TRBV7-2 and J usage is TRBJ2-7; 14 bases align to TRBD2. This CDR3 has 17 residues. Looked up from germline, CDR1 is SGHTA and CDR2 is FQGNSA. After removal of 4 bases from V and 2 bases from J, the junction contained 7 bases not matched to a gene. The DNA of the CDR3 is TGTGCCAGCAGCTCTCCTAGACTAGCGGGAGGGCCCTACGAGCAGTACTTC. Protein sequence: CASSSPRLAGGPYEQYF.